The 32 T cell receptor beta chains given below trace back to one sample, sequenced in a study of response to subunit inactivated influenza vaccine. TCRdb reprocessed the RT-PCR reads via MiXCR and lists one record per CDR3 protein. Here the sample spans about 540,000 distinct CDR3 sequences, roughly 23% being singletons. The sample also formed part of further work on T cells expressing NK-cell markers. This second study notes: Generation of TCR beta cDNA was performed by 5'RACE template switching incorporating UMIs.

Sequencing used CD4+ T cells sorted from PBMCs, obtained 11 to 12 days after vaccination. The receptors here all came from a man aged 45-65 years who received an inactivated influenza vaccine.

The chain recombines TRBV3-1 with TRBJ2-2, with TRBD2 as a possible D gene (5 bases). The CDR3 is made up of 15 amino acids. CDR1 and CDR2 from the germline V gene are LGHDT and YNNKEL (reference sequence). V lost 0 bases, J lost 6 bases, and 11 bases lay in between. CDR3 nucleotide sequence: TGTGCCAGCAGCCAAGATTTCAAGAGGGCCGGGGAGCTGTTTTTT. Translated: CASSQDFKRAGELFF.

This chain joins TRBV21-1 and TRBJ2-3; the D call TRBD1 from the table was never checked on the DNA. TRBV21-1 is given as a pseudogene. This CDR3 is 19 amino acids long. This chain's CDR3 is CASSKLRTGNTYSTDTQYF. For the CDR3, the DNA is TGTGCCAGCAGCAAATTGAGGACAGGGAACACGTATAGCACAGATACGCAGTATTTT.

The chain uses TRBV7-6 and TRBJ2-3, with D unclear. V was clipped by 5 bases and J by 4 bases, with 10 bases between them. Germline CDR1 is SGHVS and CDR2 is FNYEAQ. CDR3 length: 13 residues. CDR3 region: CASSPAGPDTQYF. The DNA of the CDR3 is TGTGCCAGCAGCCCCGCCGGGCCAGATACGCAGTATTTT.

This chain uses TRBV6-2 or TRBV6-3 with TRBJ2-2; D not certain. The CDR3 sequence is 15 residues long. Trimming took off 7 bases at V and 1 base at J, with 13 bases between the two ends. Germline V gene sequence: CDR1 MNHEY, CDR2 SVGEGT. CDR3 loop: CASKAIDRNTGELFF. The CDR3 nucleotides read TGTGCCAGCAAAGCAATCGACCGGAACACCGGGGAGCTGTTTTTT.

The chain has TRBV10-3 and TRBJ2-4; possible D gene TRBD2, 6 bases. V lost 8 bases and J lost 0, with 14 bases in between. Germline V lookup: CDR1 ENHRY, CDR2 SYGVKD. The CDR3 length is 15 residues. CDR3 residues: CAIRAGNLAKNIQYF. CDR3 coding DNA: TGTGCCATCCGGGCGGGGAATCTAGCCAAAAACATTCAGTACTTC.

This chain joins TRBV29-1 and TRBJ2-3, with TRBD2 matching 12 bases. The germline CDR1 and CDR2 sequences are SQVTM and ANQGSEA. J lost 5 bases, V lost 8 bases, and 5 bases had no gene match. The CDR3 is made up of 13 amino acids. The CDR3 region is CSLAGGRVDTQYF. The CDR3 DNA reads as TGCAGCCTAGCGGGGGGGCGTGTAGATACGCAGTATTTT.

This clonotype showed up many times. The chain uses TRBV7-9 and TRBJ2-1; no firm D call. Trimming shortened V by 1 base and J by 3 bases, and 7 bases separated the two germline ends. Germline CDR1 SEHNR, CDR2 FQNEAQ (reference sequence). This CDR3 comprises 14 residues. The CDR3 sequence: CASSLDSGYNEQFF. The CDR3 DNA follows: TGTGCCAGCAGCTTAGATTCGGGCTACAATGAGCAGTTCTTC.

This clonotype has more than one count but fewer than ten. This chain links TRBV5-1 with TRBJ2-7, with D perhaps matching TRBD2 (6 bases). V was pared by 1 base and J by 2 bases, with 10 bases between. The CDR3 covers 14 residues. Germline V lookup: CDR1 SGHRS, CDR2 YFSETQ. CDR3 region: CASSLHSGTYEQYF. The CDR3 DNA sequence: TGCGCCAGCAGCTTGCATAGCGGCACCTACGAGCAGTACTTC.

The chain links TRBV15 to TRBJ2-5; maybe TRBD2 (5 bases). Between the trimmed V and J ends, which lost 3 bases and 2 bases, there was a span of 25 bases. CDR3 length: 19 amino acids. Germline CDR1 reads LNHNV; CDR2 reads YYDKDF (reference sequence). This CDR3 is CATSRVSWRAEGPQETQYF. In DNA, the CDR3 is TGTGCCACCAGCAGGGTTAGTTGGCGGGCGGAAGGTCCTCAAGAGACCCAGTACTTC.

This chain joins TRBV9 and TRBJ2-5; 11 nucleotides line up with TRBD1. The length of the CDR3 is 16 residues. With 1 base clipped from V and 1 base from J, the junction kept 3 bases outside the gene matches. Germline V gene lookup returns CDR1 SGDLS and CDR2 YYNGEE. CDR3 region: CASSVQGTGGQETQYF. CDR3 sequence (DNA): TGTGCCAGCAGCGTACAGGGGACAGGGGGCCAAGAGACCCAGTACTTC.

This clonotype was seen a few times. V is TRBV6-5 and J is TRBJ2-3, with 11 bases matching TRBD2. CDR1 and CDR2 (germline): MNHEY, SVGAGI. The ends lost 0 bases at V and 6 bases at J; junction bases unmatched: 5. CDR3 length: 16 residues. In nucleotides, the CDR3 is TGTGCCAGCAGTTACTCGATTTCTAGCGGGAGGGATACGCAGTATTTT. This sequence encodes CASSYSISSGRDTQYF.

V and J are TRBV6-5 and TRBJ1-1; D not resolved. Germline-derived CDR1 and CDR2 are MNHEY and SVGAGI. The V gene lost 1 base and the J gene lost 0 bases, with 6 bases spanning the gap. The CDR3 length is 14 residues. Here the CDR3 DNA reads TGTGCCAGCAGTTACTGGTCCATGAACACTGAAGCTTTCTTT. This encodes CASSYWSMNTEAFF.

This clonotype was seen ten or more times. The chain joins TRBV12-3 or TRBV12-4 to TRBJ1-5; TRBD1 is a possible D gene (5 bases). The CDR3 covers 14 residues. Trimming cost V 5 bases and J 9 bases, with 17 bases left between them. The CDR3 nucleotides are TGTGCCAGCAGTCGTACGACAGAAACCCGGCCCCAGCATTTT. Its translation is CASSRTTETRPQHF.

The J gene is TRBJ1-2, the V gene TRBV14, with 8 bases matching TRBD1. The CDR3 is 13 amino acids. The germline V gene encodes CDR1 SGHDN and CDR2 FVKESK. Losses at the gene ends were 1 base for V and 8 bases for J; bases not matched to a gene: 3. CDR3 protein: CASSQVDRGGYTF. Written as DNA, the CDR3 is TGTGCCAGCAGCCAAGTTGACAGGGGAGGCTACACCTTC.

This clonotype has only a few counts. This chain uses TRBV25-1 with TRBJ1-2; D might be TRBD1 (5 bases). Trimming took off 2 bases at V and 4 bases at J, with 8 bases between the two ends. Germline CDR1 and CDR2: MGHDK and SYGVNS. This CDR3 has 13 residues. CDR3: CASSEQGFYGYTF. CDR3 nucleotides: TGTGCCAGCAGTGAACAGGGATTCTATGGCTACACCTTC.

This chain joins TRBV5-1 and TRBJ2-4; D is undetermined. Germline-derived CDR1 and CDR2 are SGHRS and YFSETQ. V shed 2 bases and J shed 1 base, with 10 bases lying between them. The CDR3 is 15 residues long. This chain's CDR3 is CASSLTRDAKNIQYF. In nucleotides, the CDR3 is TGCGCCAGCAGCTTAACACGAGATGCCAAAAACATTCAGTACTTC. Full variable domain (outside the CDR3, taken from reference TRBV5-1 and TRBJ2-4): KAGVTQTPRYLIKTRGQQVTLSCSPISGHRSVSWYQQTPGQGLQFLFEYFSETQRNKGNFPGRFSGRQFSNSRSEMNVSTLELGDSALYLCASSLTRDAKNIQYFGAGTRLSVL.

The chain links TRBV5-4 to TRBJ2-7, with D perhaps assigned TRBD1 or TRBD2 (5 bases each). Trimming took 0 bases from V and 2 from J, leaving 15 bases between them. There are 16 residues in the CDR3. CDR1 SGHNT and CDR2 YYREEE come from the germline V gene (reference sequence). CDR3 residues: CASSLGAGAGTYEQYF. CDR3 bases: TGTGCCAGCAGCTTGGGTGCCGGGGCAGGAACCTACGAGCAGTACTTC.

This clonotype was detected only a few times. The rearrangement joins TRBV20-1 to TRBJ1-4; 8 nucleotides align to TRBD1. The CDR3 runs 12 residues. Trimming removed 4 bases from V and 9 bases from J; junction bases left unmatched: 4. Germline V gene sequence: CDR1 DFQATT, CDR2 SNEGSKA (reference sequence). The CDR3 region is CSAIQGDQKLFF. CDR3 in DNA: TGCAGTGCTATACAGGGGGATCAAAAACTGTTTTTT.

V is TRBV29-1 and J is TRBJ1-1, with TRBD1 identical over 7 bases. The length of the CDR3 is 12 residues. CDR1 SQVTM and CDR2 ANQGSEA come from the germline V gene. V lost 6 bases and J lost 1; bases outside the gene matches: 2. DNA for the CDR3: TGCAGCGTAGGGGACAGGAACACTGAAGCTTTCTTT. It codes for CSVGDRNTEAFF. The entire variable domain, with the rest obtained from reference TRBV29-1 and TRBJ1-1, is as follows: SAVISQKPSRDICQRGTSLTIQCQVDSQVTMMFWYRQQPGQSLTLIATANQGSEATYESGFVIDKFPISRPNLTFSTLTVSNMSPEDSSIYLCSVGDRNTEAFFGQGTRLTVV.

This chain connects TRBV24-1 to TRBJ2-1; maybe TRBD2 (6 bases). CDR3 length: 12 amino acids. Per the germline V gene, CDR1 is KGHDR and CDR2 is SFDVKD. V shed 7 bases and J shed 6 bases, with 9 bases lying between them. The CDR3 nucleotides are TGTGCCACCAGGGGGGGTGGCAATGAGCAGTTCTTC. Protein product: CATRGGGNEQFF.

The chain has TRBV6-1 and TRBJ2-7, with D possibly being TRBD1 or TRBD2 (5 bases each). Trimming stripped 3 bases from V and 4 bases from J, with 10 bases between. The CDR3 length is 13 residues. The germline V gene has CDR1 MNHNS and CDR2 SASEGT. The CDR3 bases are TGTGCCAGCAGTGACGGGACCCTTTACGAGCAGTACTTC. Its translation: CASSDGTLYEQYF.

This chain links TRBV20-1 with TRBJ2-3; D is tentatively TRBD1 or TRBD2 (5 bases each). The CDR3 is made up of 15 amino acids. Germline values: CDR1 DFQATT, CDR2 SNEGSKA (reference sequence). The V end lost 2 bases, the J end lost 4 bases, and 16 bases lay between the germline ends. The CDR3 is CSARRPQGAPDTQYF. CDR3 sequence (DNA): TGCAGTGCTAGACGCCCGCAGGGAGCACCAGATACGCAGTATTTT.

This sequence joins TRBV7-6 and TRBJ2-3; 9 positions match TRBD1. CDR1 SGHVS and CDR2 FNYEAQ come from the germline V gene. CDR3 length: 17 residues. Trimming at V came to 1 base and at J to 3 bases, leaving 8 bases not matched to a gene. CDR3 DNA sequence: TGTGCCAGCAGCTTAGGGCCGGGACAGGGAGTAACAGATACGCAGTATTTT. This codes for CASSLGPGQGVTDTQYF. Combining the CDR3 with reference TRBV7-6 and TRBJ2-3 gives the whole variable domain GAGVSQSPRYKVTKRGQDVALRCDPISGHVSLYWYRQALGQGPEFLTYFNYEAQQDKSGLPNDRFSAERPEGSISTLTIQRTEQRDSAMYRCASSLGPGQGVTDTQYFGPGTRLTVL.

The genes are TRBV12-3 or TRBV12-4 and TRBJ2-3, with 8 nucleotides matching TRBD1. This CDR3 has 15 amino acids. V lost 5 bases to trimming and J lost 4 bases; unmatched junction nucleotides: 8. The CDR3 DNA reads TGTGCCAGCAGTCCAGCAGGGGGCGCCCCAGATACGCAGTATTTT. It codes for CASSPAGGAPDTQYF.

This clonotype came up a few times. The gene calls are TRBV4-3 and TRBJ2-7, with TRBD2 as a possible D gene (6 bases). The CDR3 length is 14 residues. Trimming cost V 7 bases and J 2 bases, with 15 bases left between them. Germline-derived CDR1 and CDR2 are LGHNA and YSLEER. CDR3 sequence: CASIRWRDAYEQYF. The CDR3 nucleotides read TGCGCCAGCATCAGGTGGCGGGATGCCTACGAGCAGTACTTC.

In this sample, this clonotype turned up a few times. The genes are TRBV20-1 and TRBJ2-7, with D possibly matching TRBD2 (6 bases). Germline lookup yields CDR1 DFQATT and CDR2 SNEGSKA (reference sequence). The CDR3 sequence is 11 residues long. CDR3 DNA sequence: TGCAGCGCCGTTAGCGGCTACGAGCAGTACTTC. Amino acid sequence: CSAVSGYEQYF.

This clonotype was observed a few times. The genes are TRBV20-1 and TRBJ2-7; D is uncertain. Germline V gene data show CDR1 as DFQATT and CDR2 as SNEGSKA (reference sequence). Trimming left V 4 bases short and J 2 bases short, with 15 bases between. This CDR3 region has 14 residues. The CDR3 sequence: CSATLSRQAYEQYF. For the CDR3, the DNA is TGCAGTGCTACCTTATCGAGGCAGGCCTACGAGCAGTACTTC.

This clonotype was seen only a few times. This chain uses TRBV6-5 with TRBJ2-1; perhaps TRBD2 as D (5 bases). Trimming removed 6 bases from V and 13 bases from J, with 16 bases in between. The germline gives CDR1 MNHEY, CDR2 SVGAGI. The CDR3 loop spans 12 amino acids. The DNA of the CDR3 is TGTGCCAGCAGGGCAACACCGGGATCCCAGTTCTTC. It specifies CASRATPGSQFF.

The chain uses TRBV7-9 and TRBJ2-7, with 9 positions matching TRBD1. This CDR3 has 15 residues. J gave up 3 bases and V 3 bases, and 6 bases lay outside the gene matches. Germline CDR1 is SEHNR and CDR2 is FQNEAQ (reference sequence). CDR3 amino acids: CASSFRTGDNYEQYF. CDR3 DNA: TGTGCCAGCAGCTTCCGGACAGGGGACAACTACGAGCAGTACTTC.

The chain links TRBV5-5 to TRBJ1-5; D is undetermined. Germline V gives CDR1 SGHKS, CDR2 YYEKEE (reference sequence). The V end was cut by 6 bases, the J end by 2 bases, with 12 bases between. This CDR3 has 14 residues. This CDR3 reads CASNVGWGNQPQHF. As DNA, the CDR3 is TGTGCCAGCAACGTCGGATGGGGCAATCAGCCCCAGCATTTT.

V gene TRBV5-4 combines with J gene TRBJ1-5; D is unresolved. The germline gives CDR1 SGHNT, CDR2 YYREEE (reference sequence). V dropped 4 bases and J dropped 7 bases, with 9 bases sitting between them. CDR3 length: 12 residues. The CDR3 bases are TGTGCCAGCAGCGTCCCAGGACAGCCCCAGCATTTT. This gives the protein CASSVPGQPQHF.

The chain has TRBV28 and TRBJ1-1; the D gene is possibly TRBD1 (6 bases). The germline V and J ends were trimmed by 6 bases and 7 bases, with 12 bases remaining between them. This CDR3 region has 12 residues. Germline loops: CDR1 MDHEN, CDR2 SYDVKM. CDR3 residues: CASRRSTGEAFF. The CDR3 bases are TGTGCCAGCAGACGATCGACAGGTGAAGCTTTCTTT. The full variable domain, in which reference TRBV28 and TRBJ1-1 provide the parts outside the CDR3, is DVKVTQSSRYLVKRTGEKVFLECVQDMDHENMFWYRQDPGLGLRLIYFSYDVKMKEKGDIPEGYSVSREKKERFSLILESASTNQTSMYLCASRRSTGEAFFGQGTRLTVV.